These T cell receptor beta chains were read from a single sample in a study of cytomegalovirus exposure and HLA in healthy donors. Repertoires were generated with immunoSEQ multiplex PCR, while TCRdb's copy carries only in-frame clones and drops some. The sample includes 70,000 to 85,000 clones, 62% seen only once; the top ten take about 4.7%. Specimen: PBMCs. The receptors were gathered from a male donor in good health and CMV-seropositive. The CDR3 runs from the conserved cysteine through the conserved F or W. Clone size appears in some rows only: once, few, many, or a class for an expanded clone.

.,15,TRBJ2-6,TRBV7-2,CASSQGTIRANVLTF
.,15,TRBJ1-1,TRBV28,CASGSLGTANTEAFF
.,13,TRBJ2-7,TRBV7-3,CASSPGLAGEQYF
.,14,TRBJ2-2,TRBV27,CASSLGVALGELFF
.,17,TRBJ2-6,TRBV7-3,CASSPAQVLSGANVLTF
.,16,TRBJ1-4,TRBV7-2,CASSLRGRTTNEKLFF
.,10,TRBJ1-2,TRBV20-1,CSAGLKGYTF
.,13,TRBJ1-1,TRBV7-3,CASSSWEGTEAFF
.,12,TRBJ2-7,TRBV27,CASSPPSYEQYF
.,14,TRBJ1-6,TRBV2,CASSEYRGNSPLHF
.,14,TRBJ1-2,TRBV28,CASSPNGQSYGYTF
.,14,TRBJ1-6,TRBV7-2,CASSFTGNNSPLHF
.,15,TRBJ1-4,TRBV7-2,CASSRRPGQGEKLFF
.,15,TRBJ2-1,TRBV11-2,CASSSTSSGINEQFF
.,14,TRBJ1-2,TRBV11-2,CASSSRQGIYGYTF
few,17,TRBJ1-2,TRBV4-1,CASSQDPGGSSNYGYTF
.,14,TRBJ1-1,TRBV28,CASSRRDRGTEAFF
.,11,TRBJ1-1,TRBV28,CASTLGAEAFF
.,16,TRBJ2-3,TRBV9,CASSVESGTITDTQYF
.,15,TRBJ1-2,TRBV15,CATSEGLAANYGYTF
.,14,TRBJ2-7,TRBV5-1,CASTPGQASYEQYF
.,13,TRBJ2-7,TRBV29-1,CSVAGLARMEQYF
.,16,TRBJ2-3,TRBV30,CAWSTGGRRLPDTQYF